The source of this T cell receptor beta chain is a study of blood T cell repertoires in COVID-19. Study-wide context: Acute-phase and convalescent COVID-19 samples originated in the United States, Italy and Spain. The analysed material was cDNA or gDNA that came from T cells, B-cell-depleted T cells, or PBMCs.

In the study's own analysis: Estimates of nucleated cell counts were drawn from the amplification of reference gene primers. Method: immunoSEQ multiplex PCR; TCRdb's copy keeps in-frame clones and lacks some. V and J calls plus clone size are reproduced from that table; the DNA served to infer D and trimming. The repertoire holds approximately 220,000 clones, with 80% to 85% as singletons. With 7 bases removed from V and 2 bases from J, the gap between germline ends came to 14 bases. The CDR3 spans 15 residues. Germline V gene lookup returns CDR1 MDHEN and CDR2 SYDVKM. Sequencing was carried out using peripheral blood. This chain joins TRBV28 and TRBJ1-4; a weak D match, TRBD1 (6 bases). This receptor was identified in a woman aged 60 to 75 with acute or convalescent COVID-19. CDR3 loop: CASKPTGSTNEKLFF. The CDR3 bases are TGTGCCAGCAAGCCAACAGGGTCTACTAATGAAAAACTGTTTTTT.